The 23 T cell receptor beta chains listed next were all sequenced from one sample in a study of blood T cell repertoires in COVID-19. Method: immunoSEQ multiplex PCR; TCRdb's copy keeps in-frame clones and lacks some. The sample consists of about 70,000 clones, about nine tenths of them appearing once. The material sequenced was peripheral blood. The receptors were sampled from a woman between 18 and 30 years old with acute or convalescent COVID-19.

The rearrangement links TRBV10-3 to TRBJ1-2, with a possible D match to TRBD1 (6 bases). The CDR3 spans 14 residues. CDR1 is ENHRY and CDR2 is SYGVKD in the germline V gene. Trimming left V 3 bases short and J 4 bases short, with 12 bases between. As DNA, the CDR3 is TGTGCCATCAGTGACACAGGGACGATCTATGGCTACACCTTC. Protein: CAISDTGTIYGYTF.

This chain uses TRBV7-9 with TRBJ1-3, with a tentative D call TRBD1 (5 bases). The CDR3 contains 17 residues. Trimming removed 1 base from V and 0 bases from J, with 13 bases in between. Germline CDR1 is SEHNR and CDR2 is FQNEAQ (reference sequence). The CDR3 DNA reads TGTGCCAGCAGCTTAGATCAGGGCCCAACCTCTGGAAACACCATATATTTT. It yields the protein CASSLDQGPTSGNTIYF. The whole variable domain, remainder taken from reference TRBV7-9 and TRBJ1-3, is DTGVSQNPRHKITKRGQNVTFRCDPISEHNRLYWYRQTLGQGPEFLTYFQNEAQLEKSRLLSDRFSAERPKGSFSTLEIQRTEQGDSAMYLCASSLDQGPTSGNTIYFGEGSWLTVV.

The rearrangement uses TRBV30 and TRBJ1-2; TRBD1 might be the D (6 bases). The CDR3 covers 11 residues. V lost 6 bases, J lost 4 bases, and 9 bases lay in between. Germline V gene sequence: CDR1 GTSNPN, CDR2 SVGIG (reference sequence). CDR3 loop: CACIQGYGYTF. CDR3 nucleotide sequence: TGTGCCTGCATACAGGGCTATGGCTACACCTTC.

This chain links TRBV4-2 with TRBJ2-4, with D possibly matching TRBD1 (5 bases). Germline CDR1 is LGHNA and CDR2 is YNFKEQ. V lost 0 bases to trimming and J lost 1 base, with 7 bases between them. The CDR3 sequence is 15 residues long. CDR3 region: CASSQEPGAKNIQYF. DNA for the CDR3: TGTGCCAGCAGCCAAGAACCAGGGGCCAAAAACATTCAGTACTTC.

Points on this clone: One junction end disagrees with the germline gene, perhaps due to a read error. The gene calls are TRBV2 and TRBJ1-2, with a tentative D call TRBD1 (6 bases). This CDR3 is 12 amino acids long. Germline CDR1 and CDR2: SNHLY and FYNNEI. DNA of the CDR3: TGTGCCAGCAGTGGGACAGTCCCCCTCGGCCGCTTC. Amino acid sequence: CASSGTVPLGRF.

The chain is built from TRBV6-5 and TRBJ2-7; D possibly corresponds to TRBD1 (6 bases). V was cut by 5 bases and J by 2 bases, with 13 bases left in between. The germline V gene encodes CDR1 MNHEY and CDR2 SVGAGI. The CDR3 runs to 14 residues. CDR3: CASSQRTVPYEQYF. The CDR3 DNA sequence: TGTGCCAGCAGTCAACGGACAGTGCCCTACGAGCAGTACTTC.

V and J are TRBV6-5 and TRBJ1-1; 8 bases agree with TRBD1. The junction had 7 bases not matched to a gene; V was cut back by 2 bases and J by 5 bases. CDR1 is MNHEY and CDR2 is SVGAGI in the germline V gene. This CDR3 is 15 amino acids long. The CDR3 reads CASSYVQGAHTEAFF. CDR3 sequence (DNA): TGTGCCAGCAGTTACGTGCAGGGGGCGCATACTGAAGCTTTCTTT.

The chain couples TRBV19 to TRBJ2-2; the match to TRBD1 covers 9 bases. The CDR3 length is 15 residues. CDR1 and CDR2 from the germline V gene are LNHDA and SQIVND (reference sequence). V was clipped by 6 bases and J by 6 bases; unmatched bases: 8. CDR3 nucleotide sequence: TGTGCCAGTAGCCCATCGGGACAGGGCGCCGGGGAGCTGTTTTTT. It encodes CASSPSGQGAGELFF. Based on the CDR3 plus reference TRBV19 and TRBJ2-2, the full variable domain is DGGITQSPKYLFRKEGQNVTLSCEQNLNHDAMYWYRQDPGQGLRLIYYSQIVNDFQKGDIAEGYSVSREKKESFPLTVTSAQKNPTAFYLCASSPSGQGAGELFFGEGSRLTVL.

This sequence joins TRBV4-1 and TRBJ1-4; D may be TRBD1 (5 bases). This CDR3 is built from 15 residues. Trimming pared 1 base from V and 5 bases from J, leaving 11 bases between. Per germline, CDR1 MGHRA and CDR2 YSYEKL. This CDR3 reads CASSQGWGGNEKLFF. The CDR3 region has the DNA TGCGCCAGCAGCCAAGGGTGGGGGGGGAATGAAAAACTGTTTTTT.

The rearrangement joins TRBV10-1 to TRBJ2-7, with 12 bases identical to TRBD2. Trimming took 2 bases from V and 8 from J; bases not matched to a gene: 4. Germline CDR1 is WNHNN and CDR2 is SYGVQD (reference sequence). The CDR3 consists of 14 residues. CDR3 sequence (DNA): TGCGCCAGCAGTGAGGCCCTAGCGGGAGGGAAGCAGTACTTC. Translated, it gives CASSEALAGGKQYF.

A word on this clone: In the same sample, other DNA sequences code for this CDR3. The chain recombines TRBV7-2 with TRBJ2-2, with 10 bases fitting TRBD1. The germline V gene has CDR1 SGHTA and CDR2 FQGNSA. CDR3 size: 16 residues. After removal of 0 bases from V and 5 bases from J, the junction contained 3 bases not matched to a gene. The CDR3 reads CASSLAGQGYTGELFF. DNA of the CDR3: TGTGCCAGCAGCTTAGCGGGACAGGGGTATACCGGGGAGCTGTTTTTT.

This chain joins TRBV7-9 and TRBJ1-2; possible D gene TRBD1, 6 bases. V gave up 5 bases and J gave up 8 bases, with 15 bases separating them. This CDR3 region has 13 residues. Germline loops: CDR1 SEHNR, CDR2 FQNEAQ (reference sequence). CDR3 sequence: CASSLRRGYGYTF. CDR3 DNA sequence: TGTGCCAGCAGCCTCCGCAGGGGTTACGGCTACACCTTC.

This clone has just one count. The gene calls are TRBV19 and TRBJ2-3; D is ambiguous. V was shortened by 6 bases and J by 0 bases, with 10 bases between the two germline ends. This CDR3 is 14 amino acids long. Looked up from germline, CDR1 is LNHDA and CDR2 is SQIVND (reference sequence). CDR3 region: CASRRRTSTDTQYF. CDR3 bases: TGTGCCAGTAGGCGCCGTACTAGCACAGATACGCAGTATTTT.

J is TRBJ2-1 and V is TRBV5-4; the D gene is possibly TRBD2 (5 bases). Germline V lookup: CDR1 SGHNT, CDR2 YYREEE (reference sequence). The CDR3 is 14 residues long. Between the trimmed V and J ends, which lost 1 base and 7 bases, there was a span of 12 bases. This CDR3 is CASSLLGVGNEQFF. DNA for the CDR3: TGTGCCAGCAGCTTGTTGGGAGTCGGGAATGAGCAGTTCTTC.

This clone has only one observation. The chain links TRBV5-6 to TRBJ2-5; possible D gene TRBD1, 5 bases. This CDR3 contains 15 residues. V lost 0 bases to trimming and J lost 2 bases, with 11 bases between them. Germline V lookup: CDR1 SGHDT, CDR2 YYEEEE. CDR3 protein: CASSLEGSGQETQYF. The CDR3 region has the DNA TGTGCCAGCAGCTTGGAAGGGTCAGGGCAAGAGACCCAGTACTTC.

Concerning this clone itself: Other nucleotide sequences in the sample specify the same CDR3. The chain has TRBV29-1 and TRBJ2-5; D unresolved. The CDR3 consists of 10 residues. In germline, CDR1 is SQVTM, CDR2 ANQGSEA. V shed 5 bases and J shed 3 bases, with 4 bases lying between them. This CDR3 reads CSVREETQYF. The CDR3 DNA follows: TGCAGCGTTCGTGAAGAGACCCAGTACTTC.

A few counts support this clone. The chain combines TRBV6-6 with TRBJ1-4, with a weak D call TRBD1 (6 bases). The length of the CDR3 is 15 residues. Trimming took 2 bases from V and 3 from J, leaving 10 bases between them. CDR1 and CDR2 from the germline V gene are MNHNY and SVGAGI (reference sequence). For the CDR3, the DNA is TGTGCCAGCAGTTACAGGGGGATTTCTAATGAAAAACTGTTTTTT. This encodes CASSYRGISNEKLFF.

The chain carries TRBV7-2 and TRBJ2-7; D is perhaps TRBD2 (7 bases). Germline CDR1 is SGHTA and CDR2 is FQGNSA. The length of the CDR3 is 14 residues. V lost 6 bases and J lost 3, with 15 bases in between. CDR3 nucleotide sequence: TGTGCCAGCAGTACCGCGGGGGCCGTCTACGAGCAGTACTTC. It yields the protein CASSTAGAVYEQYF.

This chain joins TRBV10-1 and TRBJ2-7, with 8 bases that match TRBD1. V trimming: 6 bases; J trimming: 5 bases; junction bases outside the gene matches: 9. The germline V gene has CDR1 WNHNN and CDR2 SYGVQD (reference sequence). The CDR3 extends over 14 amino acids. The CDR3 sequence: CASSRSGQGHEQYF. The CDR3 DNA reads TGCGCCAGCAGCCGCTCCGGACAGGGCCACGAGCAGTACTTC.

V and J are TRBV19 and TRBJ1-2; tentatively, D is TRBD1 (5 bases). Germline assignment: CDR1 LNHDA and CDR2 SQIVND (reference sequence). V dropped 7 bases and J dropped 5 bases, with 20 bases sitting between them. The length of the CDR3 is 15 residues. The DNA of the CDR3 is TGTGCCAGTACCCAGGGTAGAGCCCCGTATTATGGCTACACCTTC. Protein: CASTQGRAPYYGYTF.

The V and J genes are TRBV7-9 and TRBJ2-5; tentatively, D is TRBD1 (6 bases). Germline values: CDR1 SEHNR, CDR2 FQNEAQ (reference sequence). The V gene lost 5 bases and the J gene lost 2 bases, with 9 bases spanning the gap. This CDR3 spans 13 amino acids. The CDR3 DNA follows: TGTGCCAGCAGCATTGGACAGCAAGAGACCCAGTACTTC. Its translation: CASSIGQQETQYF.

V usage is TRBV5-3 and J usage is TRBJ2-2; perhaps TRBD2 as D (6 bases). TRBV5-3 is treated as an ORF (open reading frame) with a function not yet certain. Trimming removed 1 base at V and 2 bases at J, with 15 bases between. The CDR3 extends over 17 amino acids. The DNA of the CDR3 is TGTGCCAGAAGCTTGTTAAAGCGACTAGTAAACACCGGGGAGCTGTTTTTT. Protein product: CARSLLKRLVNTGELFF.

V usage is TRBV3-1 (or the pseudogene TRBV3-2) and J usage is TRBJ2-7; possible D gene TRBD1, 6 bases. Trimming took off 1 base at V and 3 bases at J, with 13 bases between the two ends. This CDR3 is 15 amino acids long. The germline V gene encodes CDR1 LGHDT and CDR2 YNNKEL (reference sequence). This CDR3 reads CASSQAGGIGYEQYF. The CDR3 DNA reads TGTGCCAGCAGCCAAGCTGGGGGCATCGGCTACGAGCAGTACTTC.